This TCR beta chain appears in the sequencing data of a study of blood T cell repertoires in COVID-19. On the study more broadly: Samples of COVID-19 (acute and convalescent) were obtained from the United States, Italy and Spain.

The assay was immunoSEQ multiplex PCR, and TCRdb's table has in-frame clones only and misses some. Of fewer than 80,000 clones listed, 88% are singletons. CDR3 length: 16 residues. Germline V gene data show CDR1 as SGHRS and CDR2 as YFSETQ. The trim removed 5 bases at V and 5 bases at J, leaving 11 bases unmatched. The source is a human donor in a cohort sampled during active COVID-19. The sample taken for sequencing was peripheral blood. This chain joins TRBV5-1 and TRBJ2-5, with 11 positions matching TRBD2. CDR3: CASRYALTSGKETQYF. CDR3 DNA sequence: TGCGCCAGCAGATACGCGTTGACTAGCGGGAAGGAGACCCAGTACTTC.